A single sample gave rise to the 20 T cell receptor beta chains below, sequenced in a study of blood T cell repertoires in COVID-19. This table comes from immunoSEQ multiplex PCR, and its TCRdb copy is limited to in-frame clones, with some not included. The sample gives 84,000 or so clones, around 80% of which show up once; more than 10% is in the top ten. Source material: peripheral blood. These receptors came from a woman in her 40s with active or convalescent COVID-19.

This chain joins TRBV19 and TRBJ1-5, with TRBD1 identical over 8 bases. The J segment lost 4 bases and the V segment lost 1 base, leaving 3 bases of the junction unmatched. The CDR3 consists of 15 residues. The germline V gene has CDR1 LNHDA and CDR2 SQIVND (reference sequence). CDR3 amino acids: CASSIVRGRNQPQHF. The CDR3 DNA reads TGTGCCAGTAGTATAGTCAGGGGGCGAAATCAGCCCCAGCATTTT.

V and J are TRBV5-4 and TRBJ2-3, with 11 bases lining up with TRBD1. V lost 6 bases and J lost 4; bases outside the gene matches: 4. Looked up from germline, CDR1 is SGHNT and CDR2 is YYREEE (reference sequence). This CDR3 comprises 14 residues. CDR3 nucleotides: TGTGCCAGCATGCCGGGACAGGGGGCAGATACGCAGTATTTT. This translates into CASMPGQGADTQYF.

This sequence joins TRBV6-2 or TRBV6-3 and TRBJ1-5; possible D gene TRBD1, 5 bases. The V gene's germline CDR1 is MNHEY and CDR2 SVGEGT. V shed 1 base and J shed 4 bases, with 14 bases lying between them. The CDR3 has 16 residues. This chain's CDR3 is CASSYFPDKINQPQHF. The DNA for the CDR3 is TGTGCCAGCAGTTACTTCCCGGACAAGATAAATCAGCCCCAGCATTTT.

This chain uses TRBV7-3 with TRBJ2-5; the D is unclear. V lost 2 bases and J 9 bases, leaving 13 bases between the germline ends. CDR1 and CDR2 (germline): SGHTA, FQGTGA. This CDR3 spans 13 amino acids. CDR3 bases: TGTGCCAGCAGCTTATCCGCGCAGGATCCCCAGTACTTC. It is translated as CASSLSAQDPQYF.

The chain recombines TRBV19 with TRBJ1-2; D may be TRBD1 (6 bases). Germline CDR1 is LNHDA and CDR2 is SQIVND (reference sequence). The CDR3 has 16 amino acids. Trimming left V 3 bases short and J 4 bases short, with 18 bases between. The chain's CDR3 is CASSMKGQITSYGYTF. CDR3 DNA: TGTGCCAGTAGTATGAAAGGACAGATTACTTCCTATGGCTACACCTTC.

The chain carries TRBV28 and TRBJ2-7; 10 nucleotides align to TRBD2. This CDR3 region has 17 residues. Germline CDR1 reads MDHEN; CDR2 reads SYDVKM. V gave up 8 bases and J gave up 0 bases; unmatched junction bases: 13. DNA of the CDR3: TGTGCCAGCTACCCAGGGACTAGCGATTTAAGCTCCTACGAGCAGTACTTC. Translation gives CASYPGTSDLSSYEQYF.

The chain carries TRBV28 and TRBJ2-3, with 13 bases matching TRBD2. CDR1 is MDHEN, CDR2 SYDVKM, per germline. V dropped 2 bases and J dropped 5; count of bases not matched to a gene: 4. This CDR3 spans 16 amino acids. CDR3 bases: TGTGCCAGCAGTTTAGGGACTAGCGGGGCGATAGATACGCAGTATTTT. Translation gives CASSLGTSGAIDTQYF.

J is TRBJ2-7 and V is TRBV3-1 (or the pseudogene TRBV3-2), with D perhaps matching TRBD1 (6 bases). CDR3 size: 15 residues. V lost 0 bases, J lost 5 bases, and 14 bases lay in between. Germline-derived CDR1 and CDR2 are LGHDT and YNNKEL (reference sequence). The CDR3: CASSQERTPGDEQYF. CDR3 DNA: TGTGCCAGCAGCCAAGAGAGGACACCAGGGGACGAGCAGTACTTC.

This chain's CDR3 is CASSVTSSGGSNEQFF. CDR3 DNA: TGTGCCAGCAGCGTTACCTCTAGCGGGGGGTCCAATGAGCAGTTCTTC. The chain is built from TRBV9 and TRBJ2-1, with 11 bases identical to TRBD2. The J segment lost 6 bases and the V segment lost 2 bases, leaving 7 bases of the junction unmatched. The length of the CDR3 is 16 residues. Germline values: CDR1 SGDLS, CDR2 YYNGEE.

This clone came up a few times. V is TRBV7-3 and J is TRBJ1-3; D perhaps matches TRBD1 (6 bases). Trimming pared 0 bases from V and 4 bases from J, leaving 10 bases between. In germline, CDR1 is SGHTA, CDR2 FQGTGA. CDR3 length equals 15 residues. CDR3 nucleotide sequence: TGTGCCAGCAGCTTAACTTCAGGGGCCGGAAACACCATATATTTT. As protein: CASSLTSGAGNTIYF.

The CDR3, as DNA: TGCGCCAGCAGCTCCGGGACAGAAAACAATGAGCAGTTCTTC. It encodes CASSSGTENNEQFF. The chain is built from TRBV5-1 and TRBJ2-1, with 7 bases matching TRBD1. The germline CDR1 and CDR2 sequences are SGHRS and YFSETQ. The V gene end was trimmed by 3 bases and the J gene end by 5 bases; junction bases not matched to a gene: 5. This CDR3 comprises 14 residues.

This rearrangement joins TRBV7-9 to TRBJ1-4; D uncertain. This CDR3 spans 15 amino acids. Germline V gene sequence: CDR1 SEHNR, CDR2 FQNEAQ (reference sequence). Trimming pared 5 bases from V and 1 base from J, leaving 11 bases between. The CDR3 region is CASSPGEGTNEKLFF. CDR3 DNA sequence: TGTGCCAGCAGCCCTGGGGAGGGAACTAATGAAAAACTGTTTTTT.

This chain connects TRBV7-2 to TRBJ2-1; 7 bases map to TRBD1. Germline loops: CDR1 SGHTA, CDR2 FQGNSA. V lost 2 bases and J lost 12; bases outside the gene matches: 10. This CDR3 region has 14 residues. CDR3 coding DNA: TGTGCCAGCAGCTTAAGTGGACAGGTAAATTCGCAGTTCTTC. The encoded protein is CASSLSGQVNSQFF.

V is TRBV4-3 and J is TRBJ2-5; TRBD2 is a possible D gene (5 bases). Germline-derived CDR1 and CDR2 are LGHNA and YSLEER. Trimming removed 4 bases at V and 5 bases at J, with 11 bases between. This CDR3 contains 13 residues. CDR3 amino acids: CASSRDSEETQYF. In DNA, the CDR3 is TGCGCCAGCAGCCGGGATAGCGAGGAGACCCAGTACTTC.

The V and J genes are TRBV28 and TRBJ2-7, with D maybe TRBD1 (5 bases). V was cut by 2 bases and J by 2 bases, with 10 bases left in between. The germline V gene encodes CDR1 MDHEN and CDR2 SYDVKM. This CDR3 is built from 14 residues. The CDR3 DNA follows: TGTGCCAGCAGTTTAGACAGACCAACCTACGAGCAGTACTTC. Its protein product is CASSLDRPTYEQYF.

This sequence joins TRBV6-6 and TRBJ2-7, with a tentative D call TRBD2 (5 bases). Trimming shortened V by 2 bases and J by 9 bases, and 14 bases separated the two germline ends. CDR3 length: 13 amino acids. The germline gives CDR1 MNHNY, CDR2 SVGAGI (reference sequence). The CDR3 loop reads CASSYGLTSGQYF. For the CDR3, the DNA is TGTGCCAGCAGTTACGGACTTACGAGCGGGCAGTACTTC.

The CDR3 loop is CSVTGTGMDTQYF. The CDR3 coding sequence is TGCAGCGTCACCGGGACAGGGATGGATACGCAGTATTTT. The chain has TRBV29-1 and TRBJ2-3; 9 bases map to TRBD1. Per germline, CDR1 SQVTM and CDR2 ANQGSEA. V shed 6 bases and J 6 bases; nucleotides not matched to a gene: 7. This CDR3 contains 13 residues.

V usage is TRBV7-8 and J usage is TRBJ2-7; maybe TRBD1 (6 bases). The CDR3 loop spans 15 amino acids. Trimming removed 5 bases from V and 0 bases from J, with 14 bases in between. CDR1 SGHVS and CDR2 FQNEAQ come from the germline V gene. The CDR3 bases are TGTGCCAGCAGCCTCAGGGGTCAATACTCCTACGAGCAGTACTTC. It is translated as CASSLRGQYSYEQYF.

CDR3 DNA sequence: TGTGCCAGCAGCGTCCAACAGGGGACGAACACCGGGGAGCTGTTTTTT. This translates into CASSVQQGTNTGELFF. The V gene is TRBV9, the J gene TRBJ2-2, with TRBD1 matching over 7 bases. Germline CDR1 reads SGDLS; CDR2 reads YYNGEE. The CDR3 loop spans 16 amino acids. J lost 0 bases, V lost 2 bases, and 4 bases had no gene match.

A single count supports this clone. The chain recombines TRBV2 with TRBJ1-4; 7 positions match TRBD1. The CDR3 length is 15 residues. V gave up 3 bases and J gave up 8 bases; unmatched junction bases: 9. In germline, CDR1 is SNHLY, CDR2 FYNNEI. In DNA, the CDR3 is TGTGCCAGCAGTGACAGGGGGGCAGAGGGGGAAAAACTGTTTTTT. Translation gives CASSDRGAEGEKLFF.